This is a list of T cell receptor beta chains from one sample in a study of glioma-infiltrating T cells. A single record per CDR3 protein comes from TCRdb applying MiXCR to the multiplex PCR reads. The table includes roughly 350,000 distinct CDR3 sequences, around 38% detected once. Source material: glioma tissue, nonneoplastic brain tissue, or PBMCs (not recorded which). These receptors were taken from a human donor with low-grade glioma or glioblastoma, undergoing nonglioma brain surgery, or in good health (not recorded which). CDR3s include the opening cysteine and the closing phenylalanine or tryptophan. D genes are given only for firm matches. The size of a clone is reported for some rows only, either as once, few or many, or as a class for expanded clones.

cdr3_length	v_call	clone_size	d_call	j_call	cdr3_aa	cdr3_nt
14	TRBV11-2	few	TRBD2	TRBJ2-2	CASSRLAITGELFF	TGTGCCAGCAGTCGACTAGCGATCACCGGGGAGCTGTTTTTT
15	TRBV6-1	many	-	TRBJ1-1	CASSEYLGTNTEAFF	TGTGCCAGCAGTGAATATTTGGGAACAAACACTGAAGCTTTCTTT
12	TRBV28	few	-	TRBJ2-7	CASLDSFYEQYF	TGTGCCAGCTTGGACAGCTTTTACGAGCAGTACTTC
15	TRBV20-1	-	-	TRBJ2-5	CSARAPEGAQETQYF	TGCAGTGCTAGAGCCCCTGAAGGAGCGCAAGAGACCCAGTACTTC
16	TRBV28	few	TRBD1	TRBJ1-5	CASSLQDRASNQPQHF	TGTGCCAGCAGTTTACAGGACAGGGCTAGCAATCAGCCCCAGCATTTT
15	TRBV19	many	TRBD1	TRBJ1-2	CASSATGTGNYGYTF	TGTGCCAGTAGTGCCACAGGGACAGGGAACTATGGCTACACCTTC
15	TRBV4-1	-	-	TRBJ1-5	CASSQVDILNQPQHF	TGCGCCAGCAGCCAAGTGGACATCTTGAATCAGCCCCAGCATTTT
16	TRBV4-2	-	-	TRBJ1-4	CASSQGTPATNEKLFF	TGTGCCAGCAGCCAAGGGACGCCAGCAACTAATGAAAAACTGTTTTTT
16	TRBV7-2	-	TRBD2	TRBJ2-3	CASSPTSARAEDTQYF	TGTGCCAGCAGCCCGACTAGCGCGAGGGCCGAAGATACGCAGTATTTT
12	TRBV2	-	-	TRBJ2-5	CASSAGMETQYF	TGTGCCAGCAGTGCAGGGATGGAGACCCAGTACTTC
13	TRBV7-2	-	-	TRBJ1-5	CASSLADVPTQHF	TGTGCCAGCAGCTTAGCGGACGTCCCAACGCAGCATTTT
16	TRBV7-2	few	TRBD1	TRBJ2-7	CASSLALGQGVYEQYF	TGTGCCAGCAGCTTAGCGTTGGGACAGGGCGTGTACGAGCAGTACTTC
13	TRBV10-3	-	TRBD1	TRBJ1-2	CAISCTGGDGYTF	TGTGCCATCAGTTGTACAGGGGGGGATGGCTACACCTTC
15	TRBV7-2	many	-	TRBJ1-1	CASSSRAGEGTEAFF	TGTGCCAGCAGCTCCCGGGCGGGGGAAGGCACTGAAGCTTTCTTT
15	TRBV20-1	many	-	TRBJ2-3	CSARGWKGGTDTQYF	TGCAGTGCTAGAGGCTGGAAAGGAGGCACAGATACGCAGTATTTT
14	TRBV5-1	few	-	TRBJ2-1	CASSFGGLDNEQFF	TGCGCCAGCAGCTTCGGTGGACTCGACAATGAGCAGTTCTTC
16	TRBV7-9	few	-	TRBJ1-1	CASSPRGAVTATEAFF	TGTGCCAGCAGCCCACGGGGAGCGGTGACGGCTACTGAAGCTTTCTTT
14	TRBV20-1	many	-	TRBJ1-2	CSAPTEDQGYGYTF	TGCAGTGCTCCTACTGAAGATCAGGGCTATGGCTACACCTTC
14	TRBV28	-	-	TRBJ1-2	CASSPVGRDCGYTF	TGTGCCAGCAGTCCCGTGGGCAGGGACTGCGGCTACACCTTC
17	TRBV20-1	-	TRBD2	TRBJ2-3	CSASPALAGESTDTQYF	TGCAGTGCTAGCCCAGCACTAGCGGGGGAGAGCACAGATACGCAGTATTTT
13	TRBV15	many	-	TRBJ2-1	CATRSLNYNEQFF	TGTGCCACCCGATCCCTAAATTACAATGAGCAGTTCTTC
15	TRBV20-1	-	TRBD1	TRBJ1-1	CSAPKPGTANTEAFF	TGCAGTGCTCCAAAACCCGGGACAGCGAACACTGAAGCTTTCTTT
16	TRBV20-1	-	-	TRBJ2-4	CSATAKWGLAKNIQYF	TGCAGTGCTACAGCTAAGTGGGGATTAGCCAAAAACATTCAGTACTTC
16	TRBV6-1	many	TRBD2	TRBJ2-2	CAQQVSREGGTGELFF	TGTGCCCAACAAGTGTCCCGGGAGGGCGGGACCGGGGAGCTGTTTTTT
15	TRBV27	few	-	TRBJ2-7	CASSLTRDFHYEQYF	TGTGCCAGCAGTCTCACCCGGGACTTTCACTACGAGCAGTACTTC
12	TRBV5-4	few	-	TRBJ2-7	CASSLGYREQYF	TGTGCCAGCAGCCTCGGCTATCGCGAGCAGTACTTC
15	TRBV10-3	-	-	TRBJ2-3	CATAPEGRATDTQYF	TGTGCCACCGCCCCCGAGGGCCGAGCCACAGATACGCAGTATTTT
17	TRBV4-1	-	-	TRBJ2-1	CASSREARASTYNEQFF	TGCGCCAGCAGCCGGGAGGCCCGGGCCTCAACCTACAATGAGCAGTTCTTC
17	TRBV6-9	-	TRBD2	TRBJ2-1	CASSSTSVRDSYNEQFF	TGTGCCAGCAGTTCGACTAGCGTGAGAGACTCCTACAATGAGCAGTTCTTC
12	TRBV7-9	many	-	TRBJ2-5	CASSPTQETQYF	TGTGCCAGCAGCCCCACACAAGAGACCCAGTACTTC
15	TRBV5-1	-	-	TRBJ2-6	CASSLGGSGANFLTF	TGCGCCAGCAGCTTGGGTGGCTCTGGGGCCAACTTCCTGACTTTC
16	TRBV28	few	TRBD2	TRBJ2-1	CASSLLAGESGNEQFF	TGTGCCAGCAGCCTTCTAGCGGGAGAGTCTGGCAATGAGCAGTTCTTC